These 6 T cell receptor beta chains came from one sample sequenced in a study of molecular identifiers for immune sequencing clone quantification. TCRdb redid the calling of the PCR reads with MiXCR, one entry per CDR3 protein. Of 20,000 to 30,000 distinct CDR3 sequences listed, under 20% are singletons. The material sequenced was naive CD8+ T cells from blood, with Jurkat cell RNA spiked in. Stated subset: FACS-sorted CD8+CD4-CCR7+CD45RA+ naive T cells. The receptor source for this set is a human donor in good health. Some libraries in this study had Jurkat cell RNA spiked in.

This clonotype showed up many times. The chain recombines TRBV5-6 with TRBJ2-1; D not certain. The V gene's germline CDR1 is SGHDT and CDR2 YYEEEE. This CDR3 region has 12 residues. V lost 3 bases, J lost 10 bases, and 11 bases lay in between. This chain's CDR3 is CASSWTPEEQFF. CDR3 nucleotide sequence: TGTGCCAGCAGCTGGACGCCCGAGGAGCAGTTCTTC.

Many counts were recorded for this clonotype. This sequence joins TRBV5-6 and TRBJ2-3; D tentatively reads TRBD1 or TRBD2 (6 bases each). Trimming removed 1 base at V and 2 bases at J, with 11 bases between. The CDR3 has 15 amino acids. CDR1 SGHDT and CDR2 YYEEEE come from the germline V gene. The CDR3 DNA reads TGTGCCAGCAGCTTGAAGGGGGGCCCCACAGATACGCAGTATTTT. It is translated as CASSLKGGPTDTQYF.

This clonotype has ten or more counts. CDR3 sequence: CASSGQGRYEQFF. In nucleotides, the CDR3 is TGTGCCAGCAGCGGACAGGGGAGGTATGAGCAGTTCTTC. The gene calls are TRBV6-2 or TRBV6-3 and TRBJ2-1; 9 bases match TRBD1. Trimming removed 6 bases from V and 8 bases from J; junction bases left unmatched: 5. CDR3 size: 13 residues. From germline, CDR1 is MNHEY and CDR2 SVGEGT.

This clonotype has a count of ten or more. The CDR3 spells CASSKTLGQGLLMDQPQHF. CDR3 bases: TGTGCCAGCAGCAAAACTCTGGGACAGGGCTTGTTAATGGATCAGCCCCAGCATTTT. The J gene is TRBJ1-5, the V gene TRBV12-3 or TRBV12-4; TRBD1 aligns across 9 bases. J was trimmed by 5 bases and V by 6 bases; bases with no gene match: 20. The CDR3 totals 19 residues.

This clonotype appeared many times. The gene calls are TRBV7-9 and TRBJ2-5; 7 nucleotides align to TRBD1. J was trimmed by 3 bases and V by 5 bases; bases with no gene match: 12. The CDR3 consists of 16 residues. Germline values: CDR1 SEHNR, CDR2 FQNEAQ (reference sequence). CDR3 sequence: CASSPSQGYREETQYF. The CDR3 DNA reads TGTGCCAGCAGCCCTTCACAGGGGTATCGGGAAGAGACCCAGTACTTC.

Ten or more counts support this clonotype. The chain couples TRBV28 to TRBJ2-2; 8 nucleotides match TRBD2. Germline loops: CDR1 MDHEN, CDR2 SYDVKM. The junction had 14 bases not matched to a gene; V was cut back by 1 base and J by 4 bases. The CDR3 contains 19 residues. The CDR3 DNA follows: TGTGCCAGCAGTTTATCGGGGTCCGGGGGGGAGGGCCGCACCGGGGAGCTGTTTTTT. Protein sequence: CASSLSGSGGEGRTGELFF.